The sequence of this T cell receptor (beta chain) was determined in a study of blood T cell repertoires in COVID-19. The V segment lost 6 bases and the J segment 4 bases; nucleotides outside the gene matches: 5. The length of the CDR3 is 13 residues. Profiled with immunoSEQ multiplex PCR; TCRdb holds only in-frame clones, not every one. The sample holds hundreds of thousands of clones, over 75% seen once. This clone was observed a single time. This receptor was obtained from a man younger than 35 who had recovered from COVID-19. The chain uses TRBV12-3 or TRBV12-4 and TRBJ1-2, with TRBD1 identical over 7 bases. Sequences were obtained from PBMCs or T cells enriched from blood (not recorded which). As DNA, the CDR3 is TGTGCCAGCAGACAACAGGGGACCTATGGCTACACCTTC. This codes for CASRQQGTYGYTF.